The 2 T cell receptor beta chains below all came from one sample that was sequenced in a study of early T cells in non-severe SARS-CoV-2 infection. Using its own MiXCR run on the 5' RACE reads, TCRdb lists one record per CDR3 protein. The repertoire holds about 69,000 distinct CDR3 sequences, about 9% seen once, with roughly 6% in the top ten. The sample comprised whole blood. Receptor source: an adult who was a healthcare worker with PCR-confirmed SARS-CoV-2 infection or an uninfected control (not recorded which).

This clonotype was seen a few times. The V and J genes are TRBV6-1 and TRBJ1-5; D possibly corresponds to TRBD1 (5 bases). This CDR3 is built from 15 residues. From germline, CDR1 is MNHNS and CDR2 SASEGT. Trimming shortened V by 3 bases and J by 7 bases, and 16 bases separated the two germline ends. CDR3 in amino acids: CASSDWGGSVQPQHF. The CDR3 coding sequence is TGTGCCAGCAGTGATTGGGGGGGATCTGTGCAGCCCCAGCATTTT.

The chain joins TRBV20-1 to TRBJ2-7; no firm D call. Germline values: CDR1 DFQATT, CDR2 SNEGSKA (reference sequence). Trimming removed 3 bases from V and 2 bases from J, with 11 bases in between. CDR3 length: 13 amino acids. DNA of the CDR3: TGCAGTGCTAGTTCCCGTGTGGCCTACGAGCAGTACTTC. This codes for CSASSRVAYEQYF.